The rows below give T cell receptor beta chains drawn from one sample of a study of CD8+CD57+ T cells in acquired aplastic anemia. From the reads, TCRdb called clonotypes with MiXCR, one entry per CDR3 protein. There are roughly 63,000 distinct CDR3 sequences in the sample; around half occur only once, and about 8.3% lies in the top ten. Sequenced material: sorted CD4+, CD8+, or CD8+CD57+ T cells (not recorded which) from PBMCs. These receptors were taken from a human donor in good health, serving as a control. The CDR3 runs from the conserved cysteine through the conserved F or W. Each record gives: V gene, D gene, J gene, clone size, CDR3 DNA, CDR3 protein. The D gene is left open where the match is weak. Expanded clones get a size class; other rows say once, few or many, or leave the size out.

v_gene: TRBV19
d_gene: -
j_gene: TRBJ2-6
abundance: -
CDR3nt: TGTGCCAGTAGTATTGAGACATCCTCTGGGGCCAACGTCCTGACTTTC
CDR3aa: CASSIETSSGANVLTF

v_gene: TRBV19
d_gene: TRBD1
j_gene: TRBJ1-2
abundance: many
CDR3nt: TGTGCCAGTAGTATAACCGGGACAGCTATCCCGACCTGGGGCTATGGCTACACCTTC
CDR3aa: CASSITGTAIPTWGYGYTF

v_gene: TRBV24-1
d_gene: -
j_gene: TRBJ1-2
abundance: -
CDR3nt: TGTGCCACCAGAGGTAGCGGATTCTACACCTTC
CDR3aa: CATRGSGFYTF

v_gene: TRBV5-6
d_gene: -
j_gene: TRBJ2-7
abundance: few
CDR3nt: TGTGCCAGCAGCTTGTTTGTAGGCCCCACCTACGAGCAGTACTTC
CDR3aa: CASSLFVGPTYEQYF

v_gene: TRBV3-1
d_gene: -
j_gene: TRBJ2-1
abundance: few
CDR3nt: TGTGCCAGCAGCCAAGATCAGGCAGGATACTACAATGAGCAGTTCTTC
CDR3aa: CASSQDQAGYYNEQFF

v_gene: TRBV29-1
d_gene: TRBD2
j_gene: TRBJ2-5
abundance: -
CDR3nt: TGCAGCGTTGAATCGCTAGCGGGAGGGAGAGAGACCCAGTACTTC
CDR3aa: CSVESLAGGRETQYF

v_gene: TRBV7-9
d_gene: -
j_gene: TRBJ2-1
abundance: many
CDR3nt: TGTGCCAGCAACCCTACCGCGGTCTACCTACCCAATGAGCAGTTCTTC
CDR3aa: CASNPTAVYLPNEQFF

v_gene: TRBV11-2
d_gene: -
j_gene: TRBJ2-3
abundance: many
CDR3nt: TGTGCCAGCAGCTTAGGACTATCCGATCTGGATACGCAGTATTTT
CDR3aa: CASSLGLSDLDTQYF

v_gene: TRBV6-1
d_gene: -
j_gene: TRBJ2-3
abundance: -
CDR3nt: TGTGCCAGCAGCCCCTTCACTAGCACAGATACGCAGTATTTT
CDR3aa: CASSPFTSTDTQYF

v_gene: TRBV30
d_gene: TRBD2
j_gene: TRBJ2-5
abundance: many
CDR3nt: TGTGCCTGGGACCTTGACGGGACTAGCTCAGAGACCCAGTACTTC
CDR3aa: CAWDLDGTSSETQYF

v_gene: TRBV20-1
d_gene: TRBD1
j_gene: TRBJ1-3
abundance: many
CDR3nt: TGCAGTGCCCCCATCCAGGGGGCCTTTGGAAACACCATATATTTT
CDR3aa: CSAPIQGAFGNTIYF

v_gene: TRBV10-3
d_gene: -
j_gene: TRBJ1-1
abundance: -
CDR3nt: TGTGCCATCAGTGAGCGACTGACGGAAAAGACTGAAGCTTTCTTT
CDR3aa: CAISERLTEKTEAFF

v_gene: TRBV7-3
d_gene: TRBD1
j_gene: TRBJ1-1
abundance: -
CDR3nt: TGTGCCAGCAGCGCCGGGACAGGGAGCACTGAAGCTTTCTTT
CDR3aa: CASSAGTGSTEAFF

v_gene: TRBV27
d_gene: -
j_gene: TRBJ2-7
abundance: many
CDR3nt: TGTGCCAGCAGTCCATCGGGGGCTTCCTTTCTCGAGCAGTACTTC
CDR3aa: CASSPSGASFLEQYF

v_gene: TRBV7-3
d_gene: TRBD1
j_gene: TRBJ1-1
abundance: -
CDR3nt: TGTGCCAGCAGCTTGAATCGTCCACAGGGGCCGACGTACTTT
CDR3aa: CASSLNRPQGPTYF

v_gene: TRBV10-3
d_gene: TRBD2
j_gene: TRBJ2-5
abundance: -
CDR3nt: TGTGCCATCAAGGCTAGCGGGGCGAAAGAGACCCAGTACTTC
CDR3aa: CAIKASGAKETQYF

v_gene: TRBV10-3
d_gene: -
j_gene: TRBJ2-7
abundance: few
CDR3nt: TGTGCCATCAGTCCGGCGACCTACGAGCAGTACTTC
CDR3aa: CAISPATYEQYF

v_gene: TRBV11-2
d_gene: TRBD1
j_gene: TRBJ1-2
abundance: -
CDR3nt: TGTGCCAGCAGCCTACCCGGGACAGGCTATGGCTACACCTTC
CDR3aa: CASSLPGTGYGYTF

v_gene: TRBV29-1
d_gene: -
j_gene: TRBJ1-1
abundance: -
CDR3nt: TGCAGCGCTCTCGCTGACAGCCCCGAAGCTTTCTTT
CDR3aa: CSALADSPEAFF

v_gene: TRBV27
d_gene: -
j_gene: TRBJ2-1
abundance: many
CDR3nt: TGTGCCAGCAGTTACTTTCGCTCCTACAATGAGCAGTTCTTC
CDR3aa: CASSYFRSYNEQFF